Listed below are T cell receptor beta chains from one sample, sequenced in a study of CD8+ T cells in alopecia areata. TCRdb's table, derived via immunoSEQ multiplex PCR, lists solely in-frame clones and lacks some. The data show around 180,000 clones, with about 65% seen just once and about 1.3% held by the top ten. Sequencing used CD4+ T cells sorted from blood, obtained between weeks 47 and 50, from a patient treated with tofacitinib. The receptors shown here come from a human donor with alopecia areata. CDR3s include the opening cysteine and the closing phenylalanine or tryptophan. A D gene is named only where the DNA matches it firmly. Only some rows state a clone size, as once, few, many or a class for expanded clones.

>TRBJ2-3|.|TRBV9|.
CASSVAGALTDTQYF
TGTGCCAGCAGCGTAGCGGGGGCGCTCACAGATACGCAGTATTTT
>TRBJ2-7|.|TRBV7-2|.
CASSLDYEQYF
TGTGCCAGCAGCTTAGATTACGAGCAGTACTTC
>TRBJ1-2|TRBD1|TRBV30|.
CAWTPGGSNYGYTF
TGTGCCTGGACCCCAGGGGGCAGTAACTATGGCTACACCTTC
>TRBJ1-2|.|TRBV30|.
CAWSVIGPGGYGYTF
TGTGCCTGGAGTGTAATAGGGCCCGGAGGCTATGGCTACACCTTC
>TRBJ1-2|.|TRBV28|few
CASSSTGTDGYTF
TGTGCCAGCAGTTCGACCGGGACCGATGGCTACACCTTC
>TRBJ1-2|.|TRBV7-3|few
CASSPHGGLGGYTF
TGTGCCAGCAGCCCCCATGGGGGCTTGGGTGGCTACACCTTC
>TRBJ2-5|TRBD1|TRBV19|.
CASQYNPGQGQETQYF
TGTGCCAGTCAATACAACCCGGGACAGGGGCAAGAGACCCAGTACTTC
>TRBJ1-4|.|TRBV29-1|.
CSTTMGEKLFF
TGCAGCACCACTATGGGGGAAAAACTGTTTTTT
>TRBJ2-5|TRBD2|TRBV7-2|.
CASSSRLAGRETQYF
TGTGCCAGCAGCTCTAGACTAGCGGGGCGAGAGACCCAGTACTTC
>TRBJ2-6|.|TRBV9|few
CASSVVSEINSGANVLTF
TGTGCCAGCAGCGTAGTATCTGAAATTAACTCTGGGGCCAACGTCCTGACTTTC
>TRBJ2-7|.|TRBV5-1|few
CASSSGTREQYF
TGCGCCAGCAGCTCCGGGACTCGCGAGCAGTACTTC
>TRBJ1-6|.|TRBV4-1|.
CASSQESSYNSPLHF
TGCGCCAGCAGCCAAGAGAGCTCCTATAATTCACCCCTCCACTTT
>TRBJ2-5|.|TRBV29-1|.
CSVELGSDQETQYF
TGCAGCGTTGAATTGGGGTCGGATCAAGAGACCCAGTACTTC
>TRBJ1-2|.|TRBV25-1|.
CASSINRDGYTF
TGTGCCAGCAGTATAAACAGGGATGGCTACACCTTC
>TRBJ2-6|.|TRBV2|.
CASSAGILSGANVLTF
TGTGCCAGCAGTGCCGGAATCCTCTCTGGGGCCAACGTCCTGACTTTC
>TRBJ1-5|.|TRBV7-3|once
CASSLNRVGQPQHF
TGTGCCAGCAGCTTGAACAGGGTTGGTCAGCCCCAGCATTTT
>TRBJ1-5|.|TRBV5-1|.
CASSLGGAGNQPQHF
TGCGCCAGCAGCTTGGGAGGGGCCGGCAATCAGCCCCAGCATTTT
>TRBJ1-2|TRBD1|TRBV11-2|.
CASSLQGAQFGYTF
TGTGCCAGCAGCCTACAGGGGGCTCAGTTCGGCTACACCTTC
>TRBJ1-5|.|TRBV19|.
CASSRQNREVGQPQHF
TGTGCCAGTAGTAGACAGAATAGGGAGGTGGGCCAGCCCCAGCATTTT
>TRBJ1-2|.|TRBV29-1|.
CSVAGYYGYTF
TGCAGCGTTGCCGGATACTATGGCTACACCTTC
>TRBJ2-7|TRBD1|TRBV29-1|.
CSVVLDRGQYEQYF
TGCAGCGTTGTTTTGGACAGGGGACAATACGAGCAGTACTTC
>TRBJ2-7|.|TRBV29-1|once
CSARPTGNYEQYF
TGCAGCGCCAGACCTACAGGGAACTACGAGCAGTACTTC
>TRBJ2-7|.|TRBV29-1|.
CSASRGYEQYF
TGCAGCGCATCAAGAGGCTACGAGCAGTACTTC
>TRBJ1-1|.|TRBV29-1|.
CSVQRVLNTEAFF
TGCAGCGTTCAAAGGGTGTTGAACACTGAAGCTTTCTTT
>TRBJ1-1|TRBD1|TRBV6-5|.
CASSYATGVNTEAFF
TGTGCCAGCAGTTACGCGACAGGGGTAAACACTGAAGCTTTCTTT
>TRBJ2-5|.|TRBV29-1|.
CSLGQGLQETQYF
TGCAGCCTCGGACAGGGACTACAAGAGACCCAGTACTTC
>TRBJ2-7|TRBD2|TRBV6-6|.
CASSVSGGYEQYF
TGTGCCAGCAGCGTTTCGGGGGGCTACGAGCAGTACTTC